This T cell receptor beta chain was sequenced for a study of T cell responses to AZD1222 COVID-19 vaccine. Whole-study findings and limits: Donor demographics were predominantly white British with a female majority; clonal diversity may be underestimated.

The CDR3 has 13 amino acids. Of note for this clone: Antigen: not known.

The assay was immunoSEQ multiplex PCR, and TCRdb's table has in-frame clones only and misses some. The sample has about 130,000 clones, more than 75% seen once; the top ten hold roughly a tenth. The TCR sequence derives from an adult in good health. The sequencing here drew on peripheral blood, taken on day 0 of AZD1222 vaccination. This sequence joins TRBV21-1 and TRBJ1-1; TRBD1, as called in the table, went unchecked against the DNA. TRBV21-1 is designated a pseudogene. The CDR3, as DNA: TGTGCCAGCACGCAAGGGGTGGGCACTGAAGCTTTCTTT. Translation: CASTQGVGTEAFF.